These T cell receptor beta chains were read from a single sample in a study of immune evolution from preneoplasia to lung adenocarcinoma. Profiling relied on immunoSEQ multiplex PCR, and the TCRdb table lists in-frame clones only, not all of them. This sample has tens of thousands of clones, with roughly 70% found just once. Sequencing was carried out using FFPE invasive lung adenocarcinoma tissue. The receptors stem from a person between 60 and 69 years old with invasive lung adenocarcinoma. Some clones in this sample may be carry-over from other donors' samples. Each CDR3 is given with its conserved first and last residue. The D gene is left open where the match is weak. Size is omitted from some rows. Given values are once, few, many or a class for expanded clones.

TRBD1,-,14,TRBV6-6,TRBJ1-5,CASNKDRGGQPQHF,TGTGCCAGCAACAAAGACAGGGGAGGTCAGCCCCAGCATTTT
-,-,14,TRBV4-2,TRBJ1-1,CTSSQRVRGTEAFF,TGTACCAGCAGCCAGAGGGTTCGCGGCACTGAAGCTTTCTTT
-,-,15,TRBV11-2,TRBJ2-7,CASSLIDRASYEQYF,TGTGCCAGCAGCTTAATTGACAGAGCCTCCTACGAGCAGTACTTC
TRBD2,-,16,TRBV19,TRBJ2-2,CASRRWEGRYTGELFF,TGTGCCAGTAGGCGGTGGGAGGGCCGTTACACCGGGGAGCTGTTTTTT
-,-,13,TRBV27,TRBJ2-5,CASSSRIGETQYF,TGTGCCAGCAGTTCCCGGATAGGAGAGACCCAGTACTTC
TRBD2,once,15,TRBV14,TRBJ2-1,CASSPLSGGRNEQFF,TGTGCCAGCAGCCCCCTCTCGGGAGGGCGGAATGAGCAGTTCTTC
TRBD2,-,16,TRBV11-2,TRBJ2-7,CASSLLGGSGSYEQYF,TGTGCCAGCAGCTTATTGGGAGGGAGCGGCTCCTACGAGCAGTACTTC
TRBD1,-,15,TRBV5-4,TRBJ1-1,CASSRRDRGNTEAFF,TGTGCCAGCAGCCGCCGGGACAGGGGGAACACTGAAGCTTTCTTT
-,-,16,TRBV18,TRBJ2-4,CASSPGLDGTKNIQYF,TGTGCCAGCTCCCCAGGGCTGGACGGGACCAAAAACATTCAGTACTTC
TRBD2,-,16,TRBV7-3,TRBJ2-2,CASSLNSGGNTGELFF,TGTGCCAGCAGCTTAAATAGCGGGGGGAACACCGGGGAGCTGTTTTTT
-,-,14,TRBV7-2,TRBJ2-1,CASSLDGSAGEQFF,TGTGCCAGCAGCTTAGATGGTAGCGCTGGCGAGCAGTTCTTC
-,-,13,TRBV5-6,TRBJ2-5,CASSIKAGATQYF,TGTGCCAGCAGCATAAAGGCGGGGGCGACCCAGTACTTC
TRBD1,-,15,TRBV7-2,TRBJ1-2,CASSPGNRGRIGYTF,TGTGCCAGCAGCCCTGGGAACAGGGGGCGAATTGGCTACACCTTC
-,-,15,TRBV7-2,TRBJ1-5,CASSPGGAYNQPQHF,TGTGCCAGCAGCCCAGGCGGGGCTTATAATCAGCCCCAGCATTTT
-,-,13,TRBV7-2,TRBJ1-1,CATQQYFGTEAFF,TGTGCCACCCAACAGTACTTTGGCACTGAAGCTTTCTTT
-,-,12,TRBV30,TRBJ1-3,CAWSVREGTIYF,TGTGCCTGGAGTGTACGAGAGGGCACCATATATTTT
TRBD2,-,15,TRBV11-2,TRBJ2-7,CASSAGRARWYEQYF,TGTGCCAGCAGCGCGGGGAGGGCCAGGTGGTACGAGCAGTACTTC
TRBD2,-,15,TRBV7-3,TRBJ2-2,CASSLSGRKTGELFF,TGTGCCAGCAGCTTAAGCGGGAGGAAAACCGGGGAGCTGTTTTTT
-,few,13,TRBV7-9,TRBJ1-3,CASSLVTGNTIYF,TGTGCCAGCAGCCTCGTGACTGGAAACACCATATATTTT
-,-,17,TRBV10-2,TRBJ2-1,CASSESKGDWLNNEQFF,TGCGCCAGCAGTGAGTCGAAGGGGGACTGGCTCAACAATGAGCAGTTCTTC
-,-,15,TRBV28,TRBJ2-7,CASSRGAVDSYEQYF,TGTGCCAGTTCAAGGGGAGCGGTAGATTCCTACGAGCAGTACTTC
TRBD1,-,14,TRBV29-1,TRBJ2-1,CSVARDRTFNEQFF,TGCAGCGTCGCCCGGGACAGGACCTTCAATGAGCAGTTCTTC
TRBD1,-,14,TRBV5-1,TRBJ1-2,CASSRGQGAIGYTF,TGCGCCAGCAGCAGGGGACAGGGGGCGATTGGCTACACCTTC
TRBD1,few,15,TRBV28,TRBJ1-5,CASRPGTGVNQPQHF,TGTGCCAGCAGGCCCGGGACAGGGGTCAATCAGCCCCAGCATTTT
-,once,13,TRBV30,TRBJ1-5,CAWSGQGRQPQHF,TGTGCCTGGAGTGGTCAGGGGAGGCAGCCCCAGCATTTT
TRBD1,-,12,TRBV6-6,TRBJ2-7,CATGQGTYEQYF,TGTGCCACCGGACAGGGAACCTACGAGCAGTACTTC